Listed below are T cell receptor beta chains from one sample, sequenced in a study of T cell repertoires in cytomegalovirus infection. Their recognized antigens are unknown. Each CDR3 protein gets one entry after TCRdb re-called the reads with MiXCR. The sample has about 100,000 distinct CDR3 sequences, 25% to 30% seen once. This specimen consisted of CD8+ T cells from cultured PBMCs, obtained from culture after CMV antigen stimulation. The source is a human donor in good health (CMV status not recorded). Some clones in this sample may be carry-over from other donors' samples. Both conserved end residues are part of each CDR3. Fields, in order: J gene, D gene, clone size, V gene, CDR3 protein, CDR3 DNA. The D gene is left open where the match is weak. Clone size, where shown, is once, few, many, or a class for clones that have expanded.

>TRBJ2-1|.|once|TRBV12-3/TRBV12-4
CASRLDLGGNEQFF
TGTGCCAGCAGACTAGACCTCGGAGGGAATGAGCAGTTCTTC
>TRBJ2-1|.|many|TRBV7-3
CASSAWGGLYNEQFF
TGTGCCAGCAGCGCGTGGGGGGGGCTCTACAATGAGCAGTTCTTC
>TRBJ2-2|TRBD1|.|TRBV7-6
CASSSPRDRGNTGELFF
TGTGCCAGCAGCTCGCCAAGAGACAGGGGGAACACCGGGGAGCTGTTTTTT
>TRBJ2-3|.|many|TRBV12-3/TRBV12-4
CASRTGDDGTDTQYF
TGTGCCAGCAGGACGGGGGACGATGGGACAGATACGCAGTATTTT
>TRBJ2-1|.|.|TRBV2
CASSEGARNEQFF
TGTGCCAGCAGTGAAGGCGCTCGGAATGAGCAGTTCTTC
>TRBJ1-6|TRBD1|few|TRBV28
CASSSGTGNYNSPLHF
TGTGCCAGCAGTTCCGGGACAGGGAATTATAATTCACCCCTCCACTTT
>TRBJ2-3|TRBD2|.|TRBV7-6
CAISLFVGGADTQYF
TGTGCCATCAGCTTATTCGTGGGAGGGGCAGATACGCAGTATTTT
>TRBJ2-3|TRBD2|.|TRBV6-6
CASSQFSSGGTDTQYF
TGTGCCAGCAGTCAGTTCTCTAGCGGGGGCACAGATACGCAGTATTTT
>TRBJ2-3|.|.|TRBV7-9
CASSLPSRQTSTDTQYF
TGTGCCAGCAGCTTACCCTCGCGGCAGACTAGCACAGATACGCAGTATTTT
>TRBJ1-3|.|.|TRBV6-5
CASSYSMRASGNTIYF
TGTGCCAGCAGTTACTCGATGCGAGCCTCTGGAAACACCATATATTTT
>TRBJ1-5|.|few|TRBV7-9
CASSLGGNSNQPQHF
TGTGCCAGCAGCTTAGGAGGGAATAGCAATCAGCCCCAGCATTTT
>TRBJ2-1|.|.|TRBV19
CASSTLTGNEQFF
TGTGCCAGTAGTACCCTTACAGGGAATGAGCAGTTCTTC
>TRBJ1-2|TRBD1|few|TRBV29-1
CSGGDSVYGYTF
TGCAGCGGAGGGGACAGCGTCTATGGCTACACCTTC
>TRBJ2-3|TRBD2|few|TRBV7-9
CASSLRLADNTQYF
TGTGCCAGCAGCTTAAGGCTAGCGGACAATACGCAGTATTTT
>TRBJ1-1|.|few|TRBV28
CASSLFTENTEAFF
TGTGCCAGCAGTTTATTTACTGAGAACACTGAAGCTTTCTTT
>TRBJ1-1|.|.|TRBV20-1
CSARQGSTEAFF
TGCAGTGCTAGACAGGGGAGCACTGAAGCTTTCTTT
>TRBJ2-5|.|.|TRBV29-1
CSVEDWMGGGETQYF
TGCAGCGTTGAAGATTGGATGGGGGGCGGGGAGACCCAGTACTTC
>TRBJ1-3|.|many|TRBV10-3
CAISPWDTNSGNTIYF
TGTGCCATCAGCCCCTGGGACACCAACTCTGGAAACACCATATATTTT
>TRBJ2-5|TRBD1|many|TRBV5-6
CASSQQGMGQETQYF
TGTGCCAGCAGCCAACAGGGGATGGGACAAGAGACCCAGTACTTC
>TRBJ1-1|.|few|TRBV7-6
CASSLVAPGDNTEAFF
TGTGCCAGCAGCTTAGTCGCACCGGGGGACAACACTGAAGCTTTCTTT
>TRBJ2-7|TRBD1|many|TRBV7-8
CASSLRDRGPNEQYF
TGTGCCAGCAGCCTTCGGGACAGGGGGCCTAACGAGCAGTACTTC
>TRBJ1-5|.|.|TRBV27
CASRGQNQPQHF
TGTGCCAGCAGGGGCCAGAATCAGCCCCAGCATTTT
>TRBJ2-2|.|many|TRBV12-3/TRBV12-4
CASSPRGLSNTGELFF
TGTGCCAGCAGTCCCCGGGGACTCTCGAACACCGGGGAGCTGTTTTTT
>TRBJ2-1|.|.|TRBV28
CASSSAAGATRQFF
TGTGCCAGCAGTTCTGCGGCGGGTGCCACTCGGCAGTTCTTC
>TRBJ1-1|.|.|TRBV12-3/TRBV12-4
CASYGHGEGTEAFF
TGTGCCAGTTACGGACATGGGGAGGGCACTGAAGCTTTCTTT
>TRBJ2-7|TRBD2|many|TRBV7-9
CASSNLAEGTYEQYF
TGTGCCAGCAGCAACCTAGCGGAGGGGACCTACGAGCAGTACTTC
>TRBJ1-3|.|.|TRBV27
CASSEFGELPGNTIYF
TGTGCCAGCAGTGAATTCGGGGAGCTCCCTGGAAACACCATATATTTT
>TRBJ2-7|TRBD2|many|TRBV7-2
CASSFTPSGGGSYEQYF
TGTGCCAGCAGCTTCACCCCTAGCGGGGGGGGTTCCTACGAGCAGTACTTC
>TRBJ1-5|.|few|TRBV6-1
CASNDIQLSNQPQHF
TGTGCCAGCAATGACATACAGCTTAGCAATCAGCCCCAGCATTTT
>TRBJ1-2|.|few|TRBV20-1
CSASGSIPPKADGYTF
TGCAGTGCTAGCGGGTCCATTCCCCCAAAGGCTGATGGCTACACCTTC
>TRBJ2-4|.|many|TRBV7-2
CASSPENFYGGAKNIQYF
TGTGCCAGCAGCCCGGAAAATTTCTACGGGGGAGCCAAAAACATTCAGTACTTC
>TRBJ2-1|TRBD2|few|TRBV6-5
CASSLAGVAGYNEQFF
TGTGCCAGCAGTCTAGCGGGGGTCGCGGGCTACAATGAGCAGTTCTTC
>TRBJ1-3|.|.|TRBV28
CASTVDGSSGNTIYF
TGTGCCAGCACCGTGGACGGTAGCTCTGGAAACACCATATATTTT
>TRBJ2-1|.|.|TRBV7-8
CASSGPGVGDEQFF
TGTGCCAGCAGCGGCCCGGGAGTTGGGGATGAGCAGTTCTTC
>TRBJ1-2|TRBD1|.|TRBV27
CASSPGTGGSNYGYTF
TGTGCCAGCAGTCCTGGGACAGGGGGCTCTAACTATGGCTACACCTTC
>TRBJ2-1|.|.|TRBV19
CASSIGGSYNEQFF
TGTGCCAGTAGTATCGGGGGCTCCTACAATGAGCAGTTCTTC
>TRBJ2-2|.|.|TRBV9
CASSPWDSTANTGELFF
TGTGCCAGCAGCCCTTGGGATAGTACCGCGAACACCGGGGAGCTGTTTTTT
>TRBJ1-2|TRBD1|.|TRBV2
CASSDFNRGRTYGYTF
TGTGCCAGCAGTGACTTCAACAGGGGGCGCACCTATGGCTACACCTTC
>TRBJ2-3|TRBD2|few|TRBV7-2
CASSSPLSGATSTDTQYF
TGTGCCAGCAGCTCCCCGTTAAGCGGGGCTACTAGCACAGATACGCAGTATTTT
>TRBJ1-2|.|few|TRBV4-2
CASSQVGRGEDSVNYGYTF
TGTGCCAGCAGCCAAGTGGGGCGCGGTGAGGACAGCGTTAACTATGGCTACACCTTC
>TRBJ1-1|.|.|TRBV6-6
CASSYRGKDTEAFF
TGTGCCAGCAGTTACAGGGGGAAAGACACTGAAGCTTTCTTT
>TRBJ1-4|.|.|TRBV12-3/TRBV12-4
CASRADEKLFF
TGTGCCAGCAGAGCCGATGAAAAACTGTTTTTT
>TRBJ1-4|.|.|TRBV27
CASSIARGEKLFF
TGTGCCAGCAGTATCGCGCGGGGTGAAAAACTGTTTTTT